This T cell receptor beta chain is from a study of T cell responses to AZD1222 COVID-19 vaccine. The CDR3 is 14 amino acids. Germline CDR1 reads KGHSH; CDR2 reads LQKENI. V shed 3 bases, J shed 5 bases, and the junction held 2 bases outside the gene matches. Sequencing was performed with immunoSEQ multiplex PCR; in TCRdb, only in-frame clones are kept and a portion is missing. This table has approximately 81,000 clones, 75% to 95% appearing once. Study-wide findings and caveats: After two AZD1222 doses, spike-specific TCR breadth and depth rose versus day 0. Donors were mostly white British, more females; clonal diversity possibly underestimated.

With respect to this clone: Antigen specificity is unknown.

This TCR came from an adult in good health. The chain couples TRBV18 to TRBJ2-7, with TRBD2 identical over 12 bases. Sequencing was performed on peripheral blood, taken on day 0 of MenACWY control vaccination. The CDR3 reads CASSPTSGSNEQYF. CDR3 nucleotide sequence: TGTGCCAGCTCACCGACTAGCGGGAGTAACGAGCAGTACTTC.